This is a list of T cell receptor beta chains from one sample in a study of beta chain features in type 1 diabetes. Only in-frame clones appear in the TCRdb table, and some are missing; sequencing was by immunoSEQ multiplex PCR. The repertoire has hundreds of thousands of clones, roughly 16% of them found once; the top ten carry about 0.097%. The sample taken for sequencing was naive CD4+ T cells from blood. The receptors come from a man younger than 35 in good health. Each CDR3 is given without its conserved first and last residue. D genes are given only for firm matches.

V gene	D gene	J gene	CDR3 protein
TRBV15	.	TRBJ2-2	ATSRAWTNTGELF
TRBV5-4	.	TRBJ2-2	ASSGRDNTGELF
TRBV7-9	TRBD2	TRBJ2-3	ASSLGGGRSTDTQY
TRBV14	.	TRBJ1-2	ASSQALIYGYT
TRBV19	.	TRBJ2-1	ASSLSGTPYNEQF
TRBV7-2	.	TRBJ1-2	ASSLDVYGYT
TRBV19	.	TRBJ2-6	ASSIPGPGANVLT
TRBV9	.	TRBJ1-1	ASTVGGLNTEAF
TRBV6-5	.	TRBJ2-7	ASSLSGSYEQY
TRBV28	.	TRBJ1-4	ASSNREKLF
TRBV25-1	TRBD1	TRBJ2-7	ASSSDRASSYEQY
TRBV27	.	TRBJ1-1	ASSLLGGLNTEAF
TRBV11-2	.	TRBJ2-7	ASSLTSHLIYEQY
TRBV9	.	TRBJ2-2	ASSPSAGTGELF
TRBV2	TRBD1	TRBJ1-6	ASSPGTGVRSPLH
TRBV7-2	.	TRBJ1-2	ASSPRRDSNDYGYT
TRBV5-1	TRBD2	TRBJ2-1	ASSAVAGGYNEQF
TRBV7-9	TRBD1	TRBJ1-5	ASSGQGPLAQH
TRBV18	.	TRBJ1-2	ASSPLVIGYT
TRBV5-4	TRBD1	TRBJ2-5	ASSLETGGETQY
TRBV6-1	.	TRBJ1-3	ASSPQELGGNTIY
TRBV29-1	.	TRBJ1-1	SVERGMNTEAF